This record covers a single T cell receptor beta chain. Germline loops: CDR1 KGHSH, CDR2 LQKENI. This CDR3 is 17 amino acids long. V was clipped by 8 bases and J by 2 bases; unmatched bases: 11. The entry originates in a study of blood T cell repertoires in COVID-19. On the study more broadly: Recovered participants had two consecutive negative NP/OP PCR tests, healthcare professional clearance, or symptom resolution.

The method was immunoSEQ multiplex PCR; TCRdb's version includes in-frame clones alone and lacks a portion of them. The repertoire consists of approximately 170,000 clones, with 79% occurring once and the leading ten covering roughly 19%. The chain couples TRBV18 to TRBJ2-2, with 10 bases fitting TRBD2. The sequence derives from a woman aged 65 to 85 in a cohort exposed to, infected with or recovered from COVID-19 (not recorded which). The source material was PBMCs or T cells enriched from blood (not recorded which). CDR3 sequence: CASRRPSGSENTGELFF. For the CDR3, the DNA is TGTGCCAGCCGAAGGCCTAGCGGGAGCGAAAACACCGGGGAGCTGTTTTTT.